This passage covers 20 T cell receptor beta chains from one sample sequenced in a study of blood T cells in healthy people across ages. Using a J-beta primer mix together with a sample-barcoded 5' primer, a second PCR was run for 7 to 11 cycles. From the 5' RACE reads, TCRdb called clonotypes with MiXCR, one entry per CDR3 protein. The table records over a million distinct CDR3 sequences, 42% of them present only once. Input material: blood. The receptors originated from a young woman in good health.

The rearrangement links TRBV3-1 to TRBJ2-7, with TRBD1 matching 7 bases. The V gene end was trimmed by 1 base and the J gene end by 2 bases; junction bases not matched to a gene: 8. This CDR3 is built from 16 residues. Germline V gene lookup returns CDR1 LGHDT and CDR2 YNNKEL (reference sequence). CDR3 loop: CASSQATGQATYEQYF. In DNA, the CDR3 is TGTGCCAGCAGCCAAGCCACAGGACAGGCAACCTACGAGCAGTACTTC.

This clonotype was recorded once. The J gene is TRBJ1-1, the V gene TRBV5-1; D is possibly TRBD1 (6 bases). The CDR3 covers 14 residues. Trimming pared 4 bases from V and 4 bases from J, leaving 14 bases between. Looked up from germline, CDR1 is SGHRS and CDR2 is YFSETQ. The CDR3 coding sequence is TGCGCCAGCAGCGTAACAGGGAGTGCCACTGAAGCTTTCTTT. Translated, it gives CASSVTGSATEAFF.

The chain combines TRBV10-3 with TRBJ2-7; D gene uncertain. The CDR3 is 13 amino acids. The V and J ends lost 3 bases and 2 bases respectively, with 8 bases between them. The germline CDR1 and CDR2 sequences are ENHRY and SYGVKD. This CDR3 is CAISETTTYEQYF. The CDR3 bases are TGTGCCATCAGTGAAACCACAACCTACGAGCAGTACTTC.

The chain employs TRBV3-1 and TRBJ2-1, with D possibly being TRBD2 (6 bases). This CDR3 contains 16 residues. The germline gives CDR1 LGHDT, CDR2 YNNKEL (reference sequence). V was shortened by 2 bases and J by 10 bases, with 21 bases between the two germline ends. CDR3 DNA sequence: TGTGCCAGCAGCCAAAGTGGGAGGCGGAGCTCCTACGAGCAGTTCTTC. It translates to CASSQSGRRSSYEQFF.

This clonotype has just one count. V gene TRBV20-1 combines with J gene TRBJ2-2; D possibly corresponds to TRBD1 (7 bases). The V gene lost 3 bases and the J gene lost 5 bases, with 13 bases spanning the gap. Germline V gene data show CDR1 as DFQATT and CDR2 as SNEGSKA (reference sequence). CDR3 length: 14 residues. CDR3 sequence: CSASTPGGTGELFF. CDR3 nucleotide sequence: TGCAGTGCTAGCACGCCAGGGGGGACCGGGGAGCTGTTTTTT.

This clonotype was observed a few times. The chain links TRBV2 to TRBJ1-2; perhaps TRBD1 as D (5 bases). Trimming removed 7 bases from V and 7 bases from J, with 19 bases in between. This CDR3 spans 14 amino acids. CDR1 is SNHLY and CDR2 is FYNNEI in the germline V gene. The CDR3 DNA reads TGTGCCAGCATCACACAGTCAGGGTCTTCTGGCTACACCTTC. This translates into CASITQSGSSGYTF.

The CDR3 DNA is TGTGCCAGCAGTCAGCGAGGGCAGTGGTCTCGCACAGATACGCAGTATTTT. As protein: CASSQRGQWSRTDTQYF. The chain combines TRBV27 with TRBJ2-3, with D perhaps TRBD2 (5 bases). The germline V gene encodes CDR1 MNHEY and CDR2 SMNVEV (reference sequence). The CDR3 loop spans 17 amino acids. Between the trimmed V and J ends, which lost 5 bases and 1 base, there was a span of 19 bases.

The chain is built from TRBV28 and TRBJ2-3, with D tentatively TRBD2 (5 bases). V shed 3 bases and J shed 0 bases, with 19 bases lying between them. Germline-derived CDR1 and CDR2 are MDHEN and SYDVKM. The CDR3 runs to 18 residues. CDR3 sequence reads: CASSFERTRYSSTDTQYF. In nucleotides, the CDR3 is TGTGCCAGCAGTTTCGAACGTACTAGGTACAGTAGCACAGATACGCAGTATTTT.

In its sample, this clonotype was seen a few times. The rearrangement links TRBV20-1 to TRBJ2-1, with D perhaps matching TRBD2 (5 bases). The germline CDR1 and CDR2 sequences are DFQATT and SNEGSKA (reference sequence). The ends were cut back, 0 bases at V and 0 bases at J, with 9 bases in the middle. The length of the CDR3 is 15 residues. The CDR3 nucleotides are TGCAGTGCTAGAGAGCAAGGGAGCTCCTACAATGAGCAGTTCTTC. Its protein is CSAREQGSSYNEQFF.

The rearrangement links TRBV3-1 to TRBJ1-4; weak D call: TRBD1 (5 bases). Per germline, CDR1 LGHDT and CDR2 YNNKEL (reference sequence). Trimming pared 3 bases from V and 8 bases from J, leaving 10 bases between. This CDR3 spans 13 amino acids. This chain's CDR3 is CASSHRTGEKLFF. The CDR3 DNA reads TGTGCCAGCAGCCACCGCACAGGAGAAAAACTGTTTTTT.

The V gene is TRBV5-1, the J gene TRBJ2-3; a weak D match, TRBD2 (5 bases). Germline V gives CDR1 SGHRS, CDR2 YFSETQ. The CDR3 has 17 residues. V was trimmed by 7 bases and J by 2 bases, leaving 23 bases between them. This CDR3 reads CASQQVPRASPTDTQYF. The CDR3 DNA is TGCGCCAGCCAACAAGTCCCTAGGGCTAGCCCCACAGATACGCAGTATTTT.

This clonotype appeared a few times. The chain recombines TRBV12-3 or TRBV12-4 with TRBJ2-5, with TRBD2 identical over 13 bases. The trim removed 5 bases at V and 7 bases at J, leaving 13 bases unmatched. The CDR3 has 17 amino acids. CDR3 in amino acids: CASSPTRTSGRSGTQYF. CDR3 sequence (DNA): TGTGCCAGCAGTCCTACCCGGACTAGCGGGAGAAGCGGGACCCAGTACTTC.

This clonotype was counted between two and nine times. The chain recombines TRBV29-1 with TRBJ1-1; a possible D gene is TRBD1 (5 bases). Germline V gives CDR1 SQVTM, CDR2 ANQGSEA. The CDR3 covers 13 residues. The V and J ends lost 4 bases and 1 base respectively, with 10 bases between them. CDR3 DNA sequence: TGCAGCGTTGGTAGGGACGGGAACACTGAAGCTTTCTTT. This gives the protein CSVGRDGNTEAFF. The full variable domain, its missing parts supplied by reference TRBV29-1 and TRBJ1-1, is SAVISQKPSRDICQRGTSLTIQCQVDSQVTMMFWYRQQPGQSLTLIATANQGSEATYESGFVIDKFPISRPNLTFSTLTVSNMSPEDSSIYLCSVGRDGNTEAFFGQGTRLTVV.

V gene TRBV13 combines with J gene TRBJ1-1; 10 nucleotides line up with TRBD1. CDR1 is PRHDT and CDR2 is FYEKMQ in the germline V gene (reference sequence). This CDR3 contains 15 residues. V was clipped by 0 bases and J by 6 bases; unmatched bases: 4. The CDR3 sequence: CASSLGRDRGSEAFF. In nucleotides, the CDR3 is TGTGCCAGCAGCTTAGGCCGGGACAGGGGATCTGAAGCTTTCTTT.

This clonotype was counted only a few times. The chain recombines TRBV3-1 with TRBJ2-4; 9 nucleotides align to TRBD2. Gene TRBJ2-7 matches the end of the DNA better, so the J call may be wrong. Germline V gene data show CDR1 as LGHDT and CDR2 as YNNKEL (reference sequence). This CDR3 region has 16 residues. The CDR3 bases are TGTGCCAGCAGCCGGGGGCTAGCGGGATTCTCCTACGAGCAGTACTTC. As protein: CASSRGLAGFSYEQYF.

This clonotype was observed a few times. V gene TRBV12-3 or TRBV12-4 combines with J gene TRBJ2-5; no clear D gene. The assigned J gene may be wrong: the sequence end matches TRBJ2-7 better. This CDR3 is built from 11 residues. DNA for the CDR3: TGTGCCAGCGCAAAAGCCCTCGAGCAGTACTTC. It encodes CASAKALEQYF.

The sample holds a few counts of this clonotype. The chain combines TRBV5-1 with TRBJ2-1, with 15 bases that match TRBD2. Germline CDR1 is SGHRS and CDR2 is YFSETQ. This CDR3 region has 19 residues. V was clipped by 4 bases and J by 0 bases; unmatched bases: 8. Here the CDR3 DNA reads TGCGCCAGCAGCCTGCGGACTAGCGGGAGGGTGAGCTCCTACAATGAGCAGTTCTTC. Its translation is CASSLRTSGRVSSYNEQFF. The entire variable domain, with the rest obtained from reference TRBV5-1 and TRBJ2-1, is as follows: KAGVTQTPRYLIKTRGQQVTLSCSPISGHRSVSWYQQTPGQGLQFLFEYFSETQRNKGNFPGRFSGRQFSNSRSEMNVSTLELGDSALYLCASSLRTSGRVSSYNEQFFGPGTRLTVL.

This clonotype has more than one count but fewer than ten. The V call is TRBV7-9, the J call TRBJ2-7, with D unresolved. Germline assignment: CDR1 SEHNR and CDR2 FQNEAQ (reference sequence). Trimming took off 6 bases at V and 7 bases at J, with 13 bases between the two ends. The CDR3 is 12 residues long. Written as DNA, the CDR3 is TGTGCCAGCAGGATGTTGGGCGTAGAGCAGTACTTC. Residues: CASRMLGVEQYF.

This clonotype was seen a few times. The chain combines TRBV6-1 with TRBJ2-1; no reliable D call. The V gene's germline CDR1 is MNHNS and CDR2 SASEGT. V shed 2 bases and J shed 0 bases, with 11 bases lying between them. This CDR3 spans 16 amino acids. CDR3 protein: CASSEQSRSSYNEQFF. The DNA for the CDR3 is TGTGCCAGCAGTGAACAGAGCAGGAGCTCCTACAATGAGCAGTTCTTC.

The chain links TRBV12-3 or TRBV12-4 to TRBJ1-1; D is undetermined. The CDR3 runs to 12 residues. V was clipped by 3 bases and J by 11 bases, with 13 bases between them. This CDR3 reads CASSFEGVRAFF. CDR3 nucleotides: TGTGCCAGCAGTTTTGAGGGTGTGCGGGCTTTCTTT.